Included here is one TCR beta chain sequence, with context. There is no known antigen for this receptor. There are no base qualities to consult, and no much larger clone falls within one base. Participants in the prospective study were aged roughly 18 to 90 years, lived in 20 to 25 United States geographic areas, and enrolled through a virtual design. To assign participants to cohorts, the prospective study relied on clinical history that participants themselves reported in a screening survey and a study questionnaire. ImmuneRACE Cohort 3 recovered participants were defined by two consecutive negative NP/OP PCR tests, healthcare professional clearance, or symptom resolution. In the prospective study, whole blood, serum and a nasopharyngeal or oropharyngeal swab were collected from each participant by mobile phlebotomists. Participants in the prospective study had the option to provide additional blood draws and questionnaires over a 2-month period. Blood samples from the prospective study were shipped frozen or at room temperature prior to DNA extraction.

The immunoSEQ Assay, a bias-controlled multiplex PCR, was used to amplify TCRbeta CDR3 regions from genomic DNA. Per the source publication's procedure: Nucleated cell counts per sample were estimated from amplification of reference gene primers within the assay. To quantify the absolute abundance of each unique TCRbeta CDR3 rearrangement, sequence reads were collapsed and filtered. Productive Simpson clonality was computed per sample as the square root of Simpson's diversity index over productive rearrangements. TCRdb retrieved this table from immuneACCESS and kept in-frame rearrangements only. Not all clones are present; in checked studies, unresolved V genes account for under half, and no reason is known for the remainder. V and J calls and clone size are given by that table; D and trimming were obtained from the DNA. This sample has a few hundred thousand clones in its table, and around 86% of those were observed once. The top ten hold approximately 5.4% of the sample.

This sample was included in a study of blood T cell repertoires in COVID-19 (dated by TCRdb to the early 2020s). Background on the whole study: The collaborator samples originated in the United States, Italy and Spain and spanned the acute and convalescent phases of COVID-19. The prospective study material was composed of cDNA or gDNA derived from T cells, B-cell-depleted T cells, or PBMCs. Samples came from the ongoing ImmuneRACE study (first 160 participants) plus 1,254 subjects from 6 global collaborators. Subjects who had been exposed to COVID-19, were actively infected with it, or had recovered from it provided the deeply sampled blood TCRbeta repertoires that made up the dataset. Where available, HLA class I and class II types were obtained from metadata supplied by the sample provider rather than from assay-based typing. The repertoires were made available in a free public database intended to serve as a resource for research on the immune response to SARS-CoV-2. Nearly every sample came with metadata listing a de-identified subject ID, COVID-19 status, age in years and sex. Study-level results and caveats: The quantity of clinical and demographic metadata differed by source and by participant and was supplied without curation.

According to the germline V gene, CDR1 reads ENHRY and CDR2 reads SYGVKD. Deletion took 3 bases off V and 6 bases off J, with a span of 12 bases between the germline ends. The CDR3 measures 14 amino acids from cysteine to phenylalanine. The kept DNA is CDR3 alone, 42 bases in frame from the first base. The source of this sequence is a woman aged 45-65 years who had recovered from COVID-19. Material for sequencing was PBMCs or T cells enriched from blood (not recorded which). The sequence is built from TRBV10-3 and TRBJ1-5, with a weak D call of TRBD1 (6 bases match). DNA sequence: TGTGCCATCAGTGACAGGGGCCAGGGTCAGCCCCAGCATTTT. It codes for CAISDRGQGQPQHF.